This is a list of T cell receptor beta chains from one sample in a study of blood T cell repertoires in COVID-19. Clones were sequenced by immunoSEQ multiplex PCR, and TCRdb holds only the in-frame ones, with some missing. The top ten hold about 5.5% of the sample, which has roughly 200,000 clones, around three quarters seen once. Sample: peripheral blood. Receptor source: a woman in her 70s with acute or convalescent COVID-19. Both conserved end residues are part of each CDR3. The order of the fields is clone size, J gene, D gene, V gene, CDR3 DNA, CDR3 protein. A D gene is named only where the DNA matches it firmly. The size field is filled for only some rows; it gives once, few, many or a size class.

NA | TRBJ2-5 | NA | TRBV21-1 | TGTGCCAGCAGCAGTCTAGCGGGACCCTGGGTTAAAGAGACCCAGTACTTC | CASSSLAGPWVKETQYF
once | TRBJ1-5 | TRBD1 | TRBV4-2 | TGTGCCAGCAGCCAAGATCCCCCGGGACAGGGAGTCAATCAGCCCCAGCATTTT | CASSQDPPGQGVNQPQHF
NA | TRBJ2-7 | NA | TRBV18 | TGTGCCAGCTCACCACAGGCTTCAAGCGGCGAGCAGTACTTC | CASSPQASSGEQYF
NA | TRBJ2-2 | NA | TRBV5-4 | TGTGCCAGCAGCTTGGACTTACTCGTGGCCGGGGAGCTGTTTTTT | CASSLDLLVAGELFF
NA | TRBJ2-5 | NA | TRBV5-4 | TGTGCCAGCAGCTCCCAGCAGGGGCTGGAGACCCAGTACTTC | CASSSQQGLETQYF
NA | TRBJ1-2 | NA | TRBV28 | TGTGCCAGCAGTCTCTACAGATCACAGGGTGCTGGCTACACCTTC | CASSLYRSQGAGYTF
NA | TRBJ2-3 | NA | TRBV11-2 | TGTGCCACCGTCAGTGGCTTTAGCACAGATACGCAGTATTTT | CATVSGFSTDTQYF
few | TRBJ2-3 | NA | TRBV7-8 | TGTGCCAGCAGCTTAGATCCGACGGGACAAAGCACAGATACGCAGTATTTT | CASSLDPTGQSTDTQYF
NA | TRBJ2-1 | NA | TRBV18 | TGTGCCAGCTCACCCGACTTAGAGGGCGAGCAGTTCTTC | CASSPDLEGEQFF
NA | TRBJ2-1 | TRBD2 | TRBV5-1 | TGCGCCAGCAGCCCTGGGACTAGCGGGGGCTACAATGAGCAGTTCTTC | CASSPGTSGGYNEQFF
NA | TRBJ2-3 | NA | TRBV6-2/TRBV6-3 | TGTGCCAGCAGCCAGGACTTAGTATTGGCAGATACGCAGTATTTT | CASSQDLVLADTQYF
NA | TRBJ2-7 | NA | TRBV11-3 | TGTGCCAGCAGCTTAGGTTCCCCCGGGGAGGAGCAGTACTTC | CASSLGSPGEEQYF
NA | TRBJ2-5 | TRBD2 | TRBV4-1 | TGCGCCAGCAGCCAAGATCAAGCGGGACGGGATGGGGAGACCCAGTACTTC | CASSQDQAGRDGETQYF
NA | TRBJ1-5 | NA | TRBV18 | TGTGCCAGCTCACCTTTACAGGATCAGCCCCAGCATTTT | CASSPLQDQPQHF
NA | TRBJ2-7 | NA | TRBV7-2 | TGTGCCAGCAGCCCCTCCGTCGAGCAGTACTTC | CASSPSVEQYF
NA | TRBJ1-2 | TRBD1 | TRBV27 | TGTGCCAGCAGTTTATCTCCGGGACAGGGAAACTATGGCTACACCTTC | CASSLSPGQGNYGYTF
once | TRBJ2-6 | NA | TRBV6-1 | TGTGCCAGCAGTGAACGCGGCAGCGCTGGGGCCAACGTCCTGACTTTC | CASSERGSAGANVLTF